The clone carrying this T cell receptor (beta chain) has a single count. Its target is unknown. The sample originates from a study of cytomegalovirus exposure and HLA in healthy donors. General study findings and limits: One variant, a missense change in DCLRE1C, was linked in a later analysis to TCR beta V- and J-gene trimming. A later analysis revealed that TCR association rates differed between HLA loci, peaking at DRB1 and bottoming out at HLA-C. Clonal expansion, a later analysis showed, was greater in HLA-associated TCR beta chains than in equally common others.

CDR1 and CDR2 from the germline V gene are MDHEN and SYDVKM. The CDR3 runs to 12 residues. V lost 5 bases and J lost 6, with 7 bases in between. Vbeta (60) and Jbeta (13) primers were used in the PCR. Produced via immunoSEQ multiplex PCR; TCRdb's table is partial and in-frame only. The sample lists 150,000 to 200,000 clones, roughly 84% occurring once. This chain uses TRBV28 with TRBJ1-4; D gene ambiguous. The material sequenced was PBMCs. The source is a man younger than 45 in good health and CMV-seronegative. CDR3 nucleotides: TGTGCCAGCAGTCTGTTCGATGAAAAACTGTTTTTT. It encodes CASSLFDEKLFF.